Detailed here is one T cell receptor (beta chain). This sample is drawn from a study of T cells in narcolepsy. CDR1 and CDR2 from the germline V gene are MGHRA and YSYEKL. Losses at the gene ends were 4 bases for V and 2 bases for J; bases not matched to a gene: 15. The CDR3 extends over 18 amino acids. Assay used: immunoSEQ multiplex PCR; TCRdb lists only in-frame clones, some missing. The sample includes 15,000 or so clones, approximately 77% of them seen just once. The receptor was isolated from a human donor with narcolepsy. The sample was CD45RA- memory CD8+ T cells from PBMCs. The J gene is TRBJ2-5, the V gene TRBV4-1, with 8 bases matching TRBD2. The CDR3 nucleotides are TGCGCCAGCAGCCCCGGGGGGGCCGGTCCCTCCCTACAAGAGACCCAGTACTTC. This sequence encodes CASSPGGAGPSLQETQYF.